This TCR beta chain was found in a study of T-cell reconstitution after alpha-beta-depleted transplantation in children. General study points: Once a year had passed after transplant, T-cell counts and diversity came mostly from newly produced T cells.

This clonotype was counted a few times. Its cognate antigen is unknown. V dropped 7 bases and J dropped 6; count of bases not matched to a gene: 6. Germline values: CDR1 SQVTM, CDR2 ANQGSEA. The CDR3 covers 12 residues. Preparation of the TCRbeta library involved a method that used unique molecular identifiers. TCRdb re-called the PCR reads with MiXCR, one entry per CDR3 protein. The sample carries about 580,000 distinct CDR3 sequences, under 25% recorded once. This TCR was recovered from a boy younger than two who had a stem cell transplant for acute myeloid leukemia, so the T cells may come from the graft donor. The specimen comprised PBMCs, mostly from graft donor cells, sampled 360 days after TCRalphabeta/CD19-depleted stem cell transplant. The chain links TRBV29-1 to TRBJ2-1; TRBD2 matches at 7 bases. The CDR3 loop is CSGKTSSNEQFF. CDR3 DNA: TGCAGCGGGAAGACTAGCAGCAATGAGCAGTTCTTC.